The T cell receptor beta chain described here comes from a study of graft-versus-host responses after intestinal transplantation (dated by TCRdb to the early 2020s). For the wider study: The transplants that recipients got were multivisceral, liver-intestinal, or isolated intestinal. The cohort enrolled 20 to 30 intestinal transplant recipients, one of whom was a retransplant, and 3 patients without pretransplant specimens were excluded. Samples from a few later patients were sequenced in-house on an Illumina MiSeq with MiXCR processing rather than by the commercial service. After intestinal transplantation, graft-versus-host and host-versus-graft alloreactive T cell clones were followed in the graft, circulation and bone marrow using bulk TCR-beta CDR3 sequencing. Anti-thymocyte globulin induction was given to all recipients, followed by maintenance tacrolimus and steroids for approximately three years. Donor T cell macrochimerism was defined as a peak of at least 4% donor T cells among recipient peripheral blood mononuclear cells. To identify alloreactive clones, pre-transplant mixed lymphocyte reaction products were sequenced and compared with unstimulated pre-transplant donor and recipient T cells. The research as a whole found: GvH clones were detected in recipient bone marrow, and some appeared earlier in ileal mucosa or blood, consistent with an intestinal mucosal origin. Peak levels of circulating GvH clones were associated with declines in HvG clones early after transplant. In patients with donor T cell macrochimerism, the allografts had high GvH to HvG T cell clonal ratios. The conclusions were limited by the relatively low number and heterogeneity of the intestinal transplant patients.

Sample time point, as interpreted from the label and publication: cells obtained before transplantation from donor or recipient. CD3+CD4+ and CD3+CD8+ populations were FACS-sorted from unstimulated pre-transplant donor and recipient cells taken from spleen or lymph nodes. A note on this clone: What this receptor recognizes is not known. Base qualities were left out, and no much larger clone turns up one base away.

Library preparation employed the immunoSEQ multiplex PCR assay. For most patients, genomic DNA was isolated with the Qiagen DNeasy Blood and Tissue Kit and shipped frozen to Adaptive Biotechnologies for TCR sequencing. High-throughput TCR-beta CDR3 sequencing of genomic DNA from most patients was performed by Adaptive Biotechnologies. As for how the authors treated the data: TCR sequencing data were retrieved from Adaptive's ImmunoSEQ software for more than 15 patients, whereas a few other patients were processed with MiXCR and VDJtools. To correct CD4 versus CD8 sorting errors, any sequence found in both subsets at a frequency ratio below 5:1 was removed. CDR3 nucleotide sequences shared between donor and recipient were removed because the origin of such sequences could not be assigned. Alloreactive clones required at least 2-fold expansion over unstimulated cells and minimum CFSE-low frequency of 0.002% (template counts) or 0.001% (read counts). Clones detected in sequenced pre-transplant spleen, lymph node, or MLR CFSE-low populations of the donor or recipient were defined as mappable. Cumulative frequency of alloreactive clones was calculated as a percentage of all sequences weighted by copy number. In its TCRdb copy, this immuneACCESS table keeps in-frame sequences only and misses some clones. Where compared with another copy, unresolved V genes explain less than half of these, and the others have no known cause. V and J calls and clone size are given by that table; D and trimming were obtained from the DNA. Within this sample are 39,000 or so clones, with 93% of them counted one time only. The ten largest account for 20% to 25% of the sample.

The sequences come from unstimulated CD8+ T cells sorted from spleen or lymph node cells, collected before transplant. This sequence originates from a human donor who was the organ donor for an intestinal transplant.

For the CDR3, the sequence is CSASDVNEQFF. In nucleotide form, the sequence is TGCAGTGCTTCGGACGTCAATGAGCAGTTCTTC. The sequence links TRBV20-1 to TRBJ2-1; the D gene identity is not certain. Cut back by 5 bases and 6 bases, the V and J ends lie 8 bases apart. CDR1 DFQATT and CDR2 SNEGSKA were looked up in the germline V gene (reference sequence). Spanning cysteine to phenylalanine, the CDR3 consists of 11 amino acids. Only the CDR3 DNA stays, 33 bases, in frame from base 1.